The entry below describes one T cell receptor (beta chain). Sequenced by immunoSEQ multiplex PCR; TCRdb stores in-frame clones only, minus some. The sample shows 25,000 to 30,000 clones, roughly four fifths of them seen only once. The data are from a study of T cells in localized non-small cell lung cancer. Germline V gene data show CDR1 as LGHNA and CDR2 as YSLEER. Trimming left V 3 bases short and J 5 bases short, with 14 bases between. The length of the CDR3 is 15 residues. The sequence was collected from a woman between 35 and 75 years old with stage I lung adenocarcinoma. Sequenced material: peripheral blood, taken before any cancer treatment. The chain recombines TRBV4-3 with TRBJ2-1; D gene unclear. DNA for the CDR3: TGCGCCAGCAGCCAGGTGCCGGTTTTCGACAATGAGCAGTTCTTC. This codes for CASSQVPVFDNEQFF.